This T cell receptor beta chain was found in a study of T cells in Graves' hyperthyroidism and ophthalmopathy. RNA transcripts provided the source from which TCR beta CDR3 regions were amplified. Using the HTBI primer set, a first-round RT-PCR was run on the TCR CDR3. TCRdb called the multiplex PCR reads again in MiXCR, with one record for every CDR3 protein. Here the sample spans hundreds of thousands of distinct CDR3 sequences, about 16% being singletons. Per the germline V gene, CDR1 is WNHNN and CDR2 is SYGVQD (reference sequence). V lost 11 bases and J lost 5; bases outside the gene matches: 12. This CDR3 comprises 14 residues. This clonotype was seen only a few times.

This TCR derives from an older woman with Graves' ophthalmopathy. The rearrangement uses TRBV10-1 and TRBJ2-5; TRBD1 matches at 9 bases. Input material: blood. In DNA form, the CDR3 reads TGCGCCCTAAAAGGTGGACAGGGGCGTGAGACCCAGTACTTC. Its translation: CALKGGQGRETQYF.